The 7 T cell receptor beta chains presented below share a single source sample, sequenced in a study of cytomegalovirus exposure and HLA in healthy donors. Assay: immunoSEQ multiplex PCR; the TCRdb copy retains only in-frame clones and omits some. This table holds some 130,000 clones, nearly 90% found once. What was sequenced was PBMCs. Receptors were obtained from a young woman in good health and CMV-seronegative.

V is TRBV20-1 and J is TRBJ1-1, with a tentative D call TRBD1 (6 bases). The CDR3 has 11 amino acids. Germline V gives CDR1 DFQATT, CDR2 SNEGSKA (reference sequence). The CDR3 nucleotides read TGCAGCGGACAGATGAACACTGAAGCTTTCTTT. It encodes CSGQMNTEAFF.

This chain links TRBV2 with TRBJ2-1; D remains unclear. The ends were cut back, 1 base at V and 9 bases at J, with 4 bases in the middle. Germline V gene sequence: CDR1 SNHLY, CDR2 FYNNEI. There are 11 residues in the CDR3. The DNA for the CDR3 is TGTGCCAGCAGTGAAGAGAGTGAGCAGTTCTTC. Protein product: CASSEESEQFF.

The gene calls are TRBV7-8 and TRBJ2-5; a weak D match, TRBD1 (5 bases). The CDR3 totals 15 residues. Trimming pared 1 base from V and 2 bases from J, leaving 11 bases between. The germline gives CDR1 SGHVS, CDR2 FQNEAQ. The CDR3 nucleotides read TGTGCCAGCAGCTTAGAGTTGGACACACAAGAGACCCAGTACTTC. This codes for CASSLELDTQETQYF.

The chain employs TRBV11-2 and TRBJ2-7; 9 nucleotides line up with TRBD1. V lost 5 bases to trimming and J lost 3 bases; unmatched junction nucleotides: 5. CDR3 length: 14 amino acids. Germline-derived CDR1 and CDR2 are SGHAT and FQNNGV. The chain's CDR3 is CASSPGTGFYEQYF. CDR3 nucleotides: TGTGCCAGCAGCCCCGGGACAGGGTTCTACGAGCAGTACTTC. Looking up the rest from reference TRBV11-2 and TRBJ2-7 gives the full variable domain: EAGVAQSPRYKIIEKRQSVAFWCNPISGHATLYWYQQILGQGPKLLIQFQNNGVVDDSQLPKDRFSAERLKGVDSTLKIQPAKLEDSAVYLCASSPGTGFYEQYFGPGTRLTVT.

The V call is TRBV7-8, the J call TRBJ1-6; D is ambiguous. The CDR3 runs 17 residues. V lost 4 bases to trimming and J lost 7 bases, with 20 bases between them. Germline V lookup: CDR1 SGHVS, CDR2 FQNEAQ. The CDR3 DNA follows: TGTGCCAGCAGCTCCGTTGCCCCTTCCAGATCGAATTCACCCCTCCACTTT. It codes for CASSSVAPSRSNSPLHF. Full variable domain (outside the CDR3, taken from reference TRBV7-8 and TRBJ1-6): GAGVSQSPRYKVAKRGQDVALRCDPISGHVSLFWYQQALGQGPEFLTYFQNEAQLDKSGLPSDRFFAERPEGSVSTLKIQRTQQEDSAVYLCASSSVAPSRSNSPLHFGNGTRLTVT.

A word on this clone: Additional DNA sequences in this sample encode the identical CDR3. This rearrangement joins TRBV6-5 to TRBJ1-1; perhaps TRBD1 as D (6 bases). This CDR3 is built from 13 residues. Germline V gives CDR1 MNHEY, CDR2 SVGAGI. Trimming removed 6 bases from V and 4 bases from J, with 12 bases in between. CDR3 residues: CASRATGSTEAFF. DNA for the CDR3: TGTGCCAGCAGAGCCACAGGGAGCACTGAAGCTTTCTTT.

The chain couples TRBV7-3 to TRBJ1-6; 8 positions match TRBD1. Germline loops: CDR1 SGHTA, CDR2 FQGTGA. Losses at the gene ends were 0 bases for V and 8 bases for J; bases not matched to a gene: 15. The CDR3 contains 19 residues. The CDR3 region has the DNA TGTGCCAGCAGCTTAACGGCTGGGACAGGCCCTCGTTTGGATTCACCCCTCCACTTT. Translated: CASSLTAGTGPRLDSPLHF.